This entry concerns a single T cell receptor beta chain. The antigen is not known. The CDR3 runs to 14 residues. The germline gives CDR1 LGHNA, CDR2 YNFKEQ. These data belong to a study of T cell clusters in autoimmune cytopenias. Study results and limitations: No cluster-lack signature appeared between secondary cytopenia and chronic lymphocytic leukemia patients, apparently due to lymphoma masking.

TRB rearrangements were amplified by touch-down multiplex PCR with mixed TRB-A/B primers. No DNA is given; TCRdb re-called the multiplex PCR reads and lists each CDR3 protein once. The table counts about 6,700 distinct CDR3 sequences; 4% to 6% lies in the top ten. Each sample's input was 250 ng genomic DNA, roughly 40,000 genome equivalents. These same records also appear under a second study, on T cell repertoires in aging, cancer and after chemotherapy. That publication notes: Healthy donor repertoires were recorded over several months to years and showed clear clonal overlap. The whole study produced a dataset of several million TCR reads. Untreated cancer patients had significantly lower blood TCR diversity than age-matched healthy donors.

The source is a human donor in good health. The sequenced material came from peripheral blood. J is TRBJ2-4 and V is TRBV4-2; TCRdb calls TRBD2, which cannot be checked without DNA. CDR3 residues: CASSHPEGGGPRYF.